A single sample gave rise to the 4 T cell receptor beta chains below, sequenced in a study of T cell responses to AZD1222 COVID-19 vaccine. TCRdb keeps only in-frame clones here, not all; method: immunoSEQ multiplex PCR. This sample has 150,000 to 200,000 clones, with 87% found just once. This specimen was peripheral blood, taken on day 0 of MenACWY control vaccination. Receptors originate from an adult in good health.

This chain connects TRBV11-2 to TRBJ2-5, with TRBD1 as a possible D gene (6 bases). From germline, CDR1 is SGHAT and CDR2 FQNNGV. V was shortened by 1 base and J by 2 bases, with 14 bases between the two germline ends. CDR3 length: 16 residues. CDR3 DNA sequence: TGTGCCAGCAGCTTAGGACAGGTAAGAGAACAAGAGACCCAGTACTTC. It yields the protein CASSLGQVREQETQYF.

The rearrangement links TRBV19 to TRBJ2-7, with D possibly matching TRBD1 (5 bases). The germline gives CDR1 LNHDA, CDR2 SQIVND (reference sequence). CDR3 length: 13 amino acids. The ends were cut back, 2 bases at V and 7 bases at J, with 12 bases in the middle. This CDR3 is CASSISRVGEQYF. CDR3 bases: TGTGCCAGTAGTATATCCAGGGTGGGGGAGCAGTACTTC. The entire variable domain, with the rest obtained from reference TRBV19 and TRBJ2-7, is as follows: DGGITQSPKYLFRKEGQNVTLSCEQNLNHDAMYWYRQDPGQGLRLIYYSQIVNDFQKGDIAEGYSVSREKKESFPLTVTSAQKNPTAFYLCASSISRVGEQYFGPGTRLTVT.

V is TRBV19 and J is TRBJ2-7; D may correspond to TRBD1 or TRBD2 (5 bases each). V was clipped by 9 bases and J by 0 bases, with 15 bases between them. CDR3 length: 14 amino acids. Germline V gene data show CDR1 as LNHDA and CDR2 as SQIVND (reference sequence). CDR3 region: CASSQGRLSYEQYF. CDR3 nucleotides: TGTGCCAGCTCCCAGGGACGGCTCTCCTACGAGCAGTACTTC.

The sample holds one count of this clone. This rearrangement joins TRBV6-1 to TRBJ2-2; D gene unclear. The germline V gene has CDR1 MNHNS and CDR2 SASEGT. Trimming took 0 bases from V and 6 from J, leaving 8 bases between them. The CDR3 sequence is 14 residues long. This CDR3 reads CASSEAELPGELFF. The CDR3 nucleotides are TGTGCCAGCAGTGAAGCGGAGTTACCCGGGGAGCTGTTTTTT.